A single sample gave rise to the 30 T cell receptor beta chains below, sequenced in a study of cytomegalovirus exposure and HLA in healthy donors. Use of 60 Vbeta and 13 Jbeta primers characterized the PCR. Data came from immunoSEQ multiplex PCR; TCRdb stores just in-frame clones and leaves some out. The sample holds 150,000 to 200,000 clones, 68% seen once. Sequenced input: PBMCs. The source of these receptors is a man younger than 45 in good health and CMV-seropositive.

This clone came up once. The genes are TRBV7-2 and TRBJ1-5; unclear D gene. The CDR3 contains 16 residues. Germline lookup yields CDR1 SGHTA and CDR2 FQGNSA. Trimming left V 1 base short and J 1 base short, with 11 bases between. CDR3 sequence: CASSLVIGGSNQPQHF. In DNA form, the CDR3 reads TGTGCCAGCAGCTTAGTTATAGGAGGGAGCAATCAGCCCCAGCATTTT.

The J gene is TRBJ2-1, the V gene TRBV10-3; 8 nucleotides match TRBD2. The CDR3 contains 14 residues. Unmatched junction bases numbered 7, after V lost 5 bases and J lost 7 bases. CDR1 is ENHRY, CDR2 SYGVKD, per germline. CDR3 bases: TGTGCCATCAGTAGACCGGGACTAGAGAATGAGCAGTTCTTC. This gives the protein CAISRPGLENEQFF.

V gene TRBV27 combines with J gene TRBJ2-5; no definite D call. Germline V gene sequence: CDR1 MNHEY, CDR2 SMNVEV (reference sequence). V gave up 4 bases and J gave up 11 bases, with 11 bases separating them. This CDR3 is 11 amino acids long. Here the CDR3 reads CASSSVREQYF. The CDR3 DNA reads TGTGCCAGCAGTTCGGTGCGAGAGCAGTACTTC.

The chain links TRBV11-2 to TRBJ2-3; D uncertain. Trimming removed 5 bases from V and 1 base from J, with 10 bases in between. Germline CDR1 is SGHAT and CDR2 is FQNNGV. The CDR3 consists of 14 residues. The CDR3 protein is CASSHAARTDTQYF. The CDR3 coding sequence is TGTGCCAGCAGCCACGCGGCGCGCACAGATACGCAGTATTTT.

This chain joins TRBV11-2 and TRBJ1-1, with 9 nucleotides matching TRBD1. With V trimmed by 5 bases and J by 3 bases, 7 bases remained unmatched. The CDR3 contains 15 residues. Looked up from germline, CDR1 is SGHAT and CDR2 is FQNNGV. The CDR3 here is CASSPGDREYTEAFF. The CDR3 DNA reads TGTGCCAGCAGCCCCGGGGACAGGGAATACACTGAAGCTTTCTTT.

In DNA form, the CDR3 reads TGTGCCAGCAGCCCCCCAAAGGGTAGCGTTAACGAGCAGTACTTC. Its protein is CASSPPKGSVNEQYF. V is TRBV7-9 and J is TRBJ2-7, with D possibly matching TRBD2 (5 bases). CDR3 size: 15 residues. The V end lost 5 bases, the J end lost 5 bases, and 19 bases lay between the germline ends. Germline CDR1 reads SEHNR; CDR2 reads FQNEAQ (reference sequence).

The chain employs TRBV28 and TRBJ2-7; 11 bases map to TRBD2. The junction had 6 bases not matched to a gene; V was cut back by 7 bases and J by 4 bases. From germline, CDR1 is MDHEN and CDR2 SYDVKM. The CDR3 has 14 amino acids. In DNA form, the CDR3 reads TGTGCCAGCATCCCACTAGCGGGAGAGTACGAGCAGTACTTC. It codes for CASIPLAGEYEQYF.

The genes are TRBV19 and TRBJ1-5, with a weak D call TRBD1 (5 bases). V was pared by 5 bases and J by 4 bases, with 9 bases between. Germline assignment: CDR1 LNHDA and CDR2 SQIVND (reference sequence). The CDR3 extends over 13 amino acids. The CDR3 loop is CASSLQGNQPQHF. In DNA, the CDR3 is TGTGCCAGTAGTCTCCAGGGTAATCAGCCCCAGCATTTT.

The rearrangement joins TRBV21-1 to TRBJ2-6; TRBD1, as called in the table, went unchecked against the DNA. TRBV21-1 represents a pseudogene. The CDR3 contains 12 residues. CDR3 loop: CASIKDKNVLTF. In DNA, the CDR3 is TGTGCCAGCATCAAAGACAAGAACGTCCTGACTTTC.

The chain employs TRBV5-4 and TRBJ2-1, with 7 bases that match TRBD2. This CDR3 is 15 amino acids long. Germline V gene lookup returns CDR1 SGHNT and CDR2 YYREEE (reference sequence). The junction had 4 bases not matched to a gene; V was cut back by 2 bases and J by 2 bases. This CDR3 is CASSFWEGPYNEQFF. In DNA, the CDR3 is TGTGCCAGCAGCTTTTGGGAGGGCCCCTACAATGAGCAGTTCTTC.

The chain uses TRBV7-8 and TRBJ2-5; 9 nucleotides line up with TRBD2. The junction had 16 bases not matched to a gene; V was cut back by 1 base and J by 4 bases. The CDR3 covers 19 residues. Germline CDR1 is SGHVS and CDR2 is FQNEAQ. The CDR3 loop is CASSLGGSSGIIHGETQYF. The CDR3 bases are TGTGCCAGCAGCTTAGGGGGGTCTAGCGGGATAATACACGGAGAGACCCAGTACTTC.

This sequence joins TRBV11-2 and TRBJ2-2; D is perhaps TRBD1 (5 bases). The germline V and J ends were trimmed by 5 bases and 6 bases, with 7 bases remaining between them. Per the germline V gene, CDR1 is SGHAT and CDR2 is FQNNGV. This CDR3 region has 12 residues. The CDR3 bases are TGTGCCAGCAGCCCAGGGTCCGGGGAGCTGTTTTTT. It encodes CASSPGSGELFF. The full variable domain, in which reference TRBV11-2 and TRBJ2-2 provide the parts outside the CDR3, is EAGVAQSPRYKIIEKRQSVAFWCNPISGHATLYWYQQILGQGPKLLIQFQNNGVVDDSQLPKDRFSAERLKGVDSTLKIQPAKLEDSAVYLCASSPGSGELFFGEGSRLTVL.

The J gene is TRBJ1-1, the V gene TRBV30, with D maybe TRBD1 (6 bases). The CDR3 totals 14 residues. Trimming removed 0 bases from V and 7 bases from J, with 15 bases in between. Germline V gives CDR1 GTSNPN, CDR2 SVGIG (reference sequence). CDR3 coding DNA: TGTGCCTGGAGTGTCGAGCCCAACAGGGTTGAAGCTTTCTTT. Amino acids: CAWSVEPNRVEAFF.

This clone was detected only a few times. The V gene is TRBV7-2, the J gene TRBJ2-7; 8 bases fit TRBD2. CDR3 length equals 16 residues. Germline V gene lookup returns CDR1 SGHTA and CDR2 FQGNSA. Trimming took 3 bases from V and 5 from J; bases not matched to a gene: 12. CDR3 DNA: TGTGCCAGCAGCTTGGATGGTCAAGCGGGAGATGACGAGCAGTACTTC. Amino acid sequence: CASSLDGQAGDDEQYF.

The chain employs TRBV11-3 and TRBJ2-3; tentatively, D is TRBD2 (5 bases). The CDR3 covers 13 residues. V dropped 2 bases and J dropped 6 bases, with 9 bases sitting between them. Germline V gene sequence: CDR1 SGHNT, CDR2 YENEEA. CDR3 residues: CASSLNSVDTQYF. In DNA, the CDR3 is TGTGCCAGCAGCTTAAATAGCGTCGATACGCAGTATTTT.

The chain has TRBV6-1 and TRBJ1-5, with a weak D call TRBD1 (5 bases). The germline V gene encodes CDR1 MNHNS and CDR2 SASEGT. With 2 bases removed from V and 0 bases from J, the gap between germline ends came to 11 bases. The length of the CDR3 is 16 residues. The CDR3 is CASSELGGNSNQPQHF. CDR3 sequence (DNA): TGTGCCAGCAGTGAATTGGGGGGTAATAGCAATCAGCCCCAGCATTTT.

The chain recombines TRBV21-1 with TRBJ1-5; no DNA check was done on the table's D call, TRBD1. TRBV21-1 is shown as a pseudogene. This CDR3 has 13 residues. CDR3 amino acids: CAILQGWRQPQHF. DNA for the CDR3: TGTGCCATTCTACAGGGTTGGAGACAGCCCCAGCATTTT.

The V call is TRBV7-3, the J call TRBJ2-1, with D possibly matching TRBD1 (6 bases). The CDR3 consists of 16 residues. Per germline, CDR1 SGHTA and CDR2 FQGTGA. The V gene lost 5 bases and the J gene lost 0 bases, with 14 bases spanning the gap. CDR3 nucleotide sequence: TGTGCCAGCAGCCCAGAAACAGGGTACTCCTACAATGAGCAGTTCTTC. It specifies CASSPETGYSYNEQFF.

This clone has a single count. CDR3 sequence reads: CASSDPAGGYNEQFF. The CDR3 nucleotides are TGTGCCAGCAGTGATCCCGCGGGAGGCTACAATGAGCAGTTCTTC. The chain has TRBV25-1 and TRBJ2-1; TRBD2 matches at 8 bases. After removal of 3 bases from V and 3 bases from J, the junction contained 4 bases not matched to a gene. Germline values: CDR1 MGHDK, CDR2 SYGVNS. There are 15 residues in the CDR3.

This chain uses TRBV6-5 with TRBJ2-5, with TRBD1 identical over 7 bases. The V gene end was trimmed by 4 bases and the J gene end by 5 bases; junction bases not matched to a gene: 4. The CDR3 loop spans 13 amino acids. The germline CDR1 and CDR2 sequences are MNHEY and SVGAGI. The CDR3: CASSSRGRETQYF. The CDR3, as DNA: TGTGCCAGCAGTTCTAGGGGGCGGGAGACCCAGTACTTC.

The chain links TRBV6-5 to TRBJ1-1; D remains ambiguous. Germline V gene lookup returns CDR1 MNHEY and CDR2 SVGAGI. Trimming removed 3 bases at V and 1 base at J, with 6 bases between. This CDR3 is built from 13 residues. For the CDR3, the DNA is TGTGCCAGCAGTTATGGAGGGAACACTGAAGCTTTCTTT. Translation gives CASSYGGNTEAFF.

The chain has TRBV6-1 and TRBJ1-5; TRBD1 agrees at 8 bases. The CDR3 is made up of 15 amino acids. V gave up 7 bases and J gave up 2 bases; unmatched junction bases: 7. From germline, CDR1 is MNHNS and CDR2 SASEGT. CDR3 protein: CASTQDRARNQPQHF. In nucleotides, the CDR3 is TGTGCCAGCACCCAGGACAGGGCCCGCAATCAGCCCCAGCATTTT.

The V gene is TRBV7-2, the J gene TRBJ2-7, with 9 bases that match TRBD2. The germline V gene has CDR1 SGHTA and CDR2 FQGNSA. V trimming: 3 bases; J trimming: 4 bases; junction bases outside the gene matches: 7. The CDR3 loop spans 15 amino acids. CDR3 in amino acids: CASSFTAGGGYEQYF. CDR3 DNA: TGTGCCAGCAGCTTCACAGCGGGAGGTGGGTACGAGCAGTACTTC.

The rearrangement uses TRBV5-5 and TRBJ1-2; D is ambiguous. The length of the CDR3 is 13 residues. Germline V gives CDR1 SGHKS, CDR2 YYEKEE (reference sequence). The V end lost 0 bases, the J end lost 3 bases, and 6 bases lay between the germline ends. Here the CDR3 DNA reads TGTGCCAGCAGCTTGGTACAGCACTATGGCTACACCTTC. This encodes CASSLVQHYGYTF.

The chain uses TRBV7-9 and TRBJ2-5; D remains unclear. This CDR3 region has 11 residues. The V gene lost 7 bases and the J gene lost 5 bases, with 8 bases spanning the gap. Germline V CDR1 and CDR2: SEHNR, FQNEAQ (reference sequence). The CDR3 coding sequence is TGTGCCAGCACGCAAGCGGAGACCCAGTACTTC. Translated: CASTQAETQYF.

The chain joins TRBV18 to TRBJ2-3; maybe TRBD1 (5 bases). The V end lost 5 bases, the J end lost 6 bases, and 9 bases lay between the germline ends. Germline values: CDR1 KGHSH, CDR2 LQKENI. The CDR3 contains 12 residues. The DNA for the CDR3 is TGTGCCAGCTCAACACACAGGGATACGCAGTATTTT. The encoded protein is CASSTHRDTQYF. Supplemented by reference TRBV18 and TRBJ2-3, the full variable domain reads NAGVMQNPRHLVRRRGQEARLRCSPMKGHSHVYWYRQLPEEGLKFMVYLQKENIIDESGMPKERFSAEFPKEGPSILRIQQVVRGDSAAYFCASSTHRDTQYFGPGTRLTVL.

The chain is built from TRBV19 and TRBJ2-5, with TRBD2 matching 10 bases. The DNA matches TRBJ2-7 better at its end, which makes the J call doubtful. This CDR3 is 18 amino acids long. Germline CDR1 LNHDA, CDR2 SQIVND (reference sequence). The CDR3 protein is CASSILASGSPGELEQYF. CDR3 bases: TGTGCCAGTAGTATTCTGGCTAGCGGGAGCCCTGGGGAACTCGAGCAGTACTTC.

V gene TRBV4-2 combines with J gene TRBJ2-1, with D possibly matching TRBD2 (5 bases). Germline V gene data show CDR1 as LGHNA and CDR2 as YNFKEQ. This CDR3 has 15 amino acids. V was shortened by 1 base and J by 10 bases, with 17 bases between the two germline ends. This chain's CDR3 is CASSQVWNRGGEQFF. CDR3 in DNA: TGTGCCAGCAGCCAAGTTTGGAACCGCGGCGGGGAGCAGTTCTTC.

The chain recombines TRBV5-6 with TRBJ2-1; 9 bases map to TRBD2. Losses at the gene ends were 8 bases for V and 8 bases for J; bases not matched to a gene: 8. Germline CDR1 and CDR2: SGHDT and YYEEEE. The CDR3 is 13 amino acids. The CDR3 coding sequence is TGTGCCAGTGGAGGGCGGGAGGGGGATGAGCAGTTCTTC. Residues: CASGGREGDEQFF. The full variable domain, rest sourced from reference TRBV5-6 and TRBJ2-1, is DAGVTQSPTHLIKTRGQQVTLRCSPKSGHDTVSWYQQALGQGPQFIFQYYEEEERQRGNFPDRFSGHQFPNYSSELNVNALLLGDSALYLCASGGREGDEQFFGPGTRLTVL.

This chain uses TRBV5-1 with TRBJ2-5; tentatively, D is TRBD2 (6 bases). Germline V gives CDR1 SGHRS, CDR2 YFSETQ. Trimming left V 4 bases short and J 5 bases short, with 15 bases between. The CDR3 contains 14 residues. The CDR3 is CASSPGGMTETQYF. CDR3 DNA: TGCGCCAGCAGCCCAGGCGGGATGACGGAGACCCAGTACTTC.